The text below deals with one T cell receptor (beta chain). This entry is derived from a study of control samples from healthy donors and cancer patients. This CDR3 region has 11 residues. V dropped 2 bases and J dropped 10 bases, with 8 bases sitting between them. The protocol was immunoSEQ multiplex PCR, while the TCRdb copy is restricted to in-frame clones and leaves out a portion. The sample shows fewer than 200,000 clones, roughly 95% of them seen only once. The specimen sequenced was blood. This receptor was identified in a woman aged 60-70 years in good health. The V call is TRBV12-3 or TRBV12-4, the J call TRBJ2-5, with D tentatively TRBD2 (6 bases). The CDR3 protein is CASSLIGGQYF. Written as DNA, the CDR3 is TGTGCCAGCAGTTTAATCGGGGGCCAGTACTTC.